This TCR beta chain was sequenced during a study of post-analysis software for immune sequencing data. On the study more broadly: Both relapsing-remitting and secondary progressive multiple sclerosis featured among the disease courses, as did progressive-relapsing multiple sclerosis.

Prepared TCR beta cDNA libraries contained unique molecular identifiers. The T cell input of 1 to 10 million gave hundreds of thousands of cDNA molecules. In TCRdb, the PCR reads were re-called with MiXCR into one record per CDR3 protein. The table includes more than 450,000 distinct CDR3 sequences, approximately 34% detected once. There are 12 residues in the CDR3. The V end was cut by 4 bases, the J end by 5 bases, with 10 bases between. Per the germline V gene, CDR1 is SGHRS and CDR2 is YFSETQ. This clonotype has at least ten counts. The antigen is undetermined. Study-wide points: Among a handful of TRBV segments more frequent in patients than controls were TRBV5-6, TRBV5-1 and TRBV20-1. Versus controls, multiple sclerosis patients showed significantly lower diversity (normalized Chao1).

The sequencing input was blood. The V call is TRBV5-1, the J call TRBJ2-7; no clear D. The sequence was collected from a girl aged 2-17 years with multiple sclerosis. The CDR3 reads CASSPNRDEQYF. The DNA of the CDR3 is TGCGCCAGCAGCCCCAACCGGGACGAGCAGTACTTC.